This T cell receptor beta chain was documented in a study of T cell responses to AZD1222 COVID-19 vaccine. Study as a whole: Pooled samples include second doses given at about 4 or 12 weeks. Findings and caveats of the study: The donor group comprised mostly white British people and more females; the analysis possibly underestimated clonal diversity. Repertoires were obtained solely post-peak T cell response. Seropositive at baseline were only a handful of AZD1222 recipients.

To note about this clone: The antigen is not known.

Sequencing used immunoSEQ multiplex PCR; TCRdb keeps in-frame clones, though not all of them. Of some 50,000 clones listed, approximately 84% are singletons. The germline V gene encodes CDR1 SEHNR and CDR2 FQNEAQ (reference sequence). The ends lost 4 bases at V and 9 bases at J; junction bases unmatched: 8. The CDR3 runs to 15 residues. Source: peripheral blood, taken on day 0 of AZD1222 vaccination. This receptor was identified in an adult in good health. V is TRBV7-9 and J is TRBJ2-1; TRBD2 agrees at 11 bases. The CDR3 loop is CASSYLAGGGGEQFF. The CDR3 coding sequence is TGTGCCAGCAGCTATCTAGCGGGAGGAGGCGGTGAGCAGTTCTTC.